Below, 2 T cell receptor beta chains from the same sample are listed, as sequenced in a study of vaccination and CD4 T cells after COVID-19 (dated by TCRdb to 2021 to 2024). The receptor library was made with PCR. TCRdb lists the instrument as Illumina iSeq 100. TCR sequencing of DNA from cultured CD4+ T cells used the Oncomine TCR Beta short-read assay at the Johns Hopkins FTIC core. Using fastp at Q25 and MiXCR, TCRdb reprocessed the public reads and kept productive beta chains. Entries are consolidated by CDR3 protein sequence, retaining the most common genes and DNA. Within this sample are about 5,500 distinct CDR3 sequences, with around 39% of them counted one time only. Jointly, the top ten make up 40% to 50% of the sample. The treatment or condition label for this specimen denotes: 10-day PBMC culture with coronavirus spike peptide pools or control peptides (ViraFEST assay). CD4+ T cells from unexposed donors were collected before the COVID-19 pandemic (2011-2018).

Their specific antigens are unknown. Sequencing used CD4+ T cells from blood, cultured in vitro. These receptors were collected from a human donor in good health.

The V and J genes are TRBV2 and TRBJ1-1; D possibly corresponds to TRBD1 (5 bases). V lost 7 bases and J 8 bases, leaving 8 bases between the germline ends. The CDR3 has 10 amino acids. Germline assignment: CDR1 SNHLY and CDR2 FYNNEI. Written as DNA, the CDR3 is TGTGCCAGCACCGGGACGGAAGCTTTCTTT. Translation gives CASTGTEAFF.

The table lists this clonotype with a few counts. V and J are TRBV25-1 and TRBJ1-1; D is perhaps TRBD1 (5 bases). The length of the CDR3 is 14 residues. Germline V gene lookup returns CDR1 MGHDK and CDR2 SYGVNS. Trimming removed 4 bases at V and 1 base at J, with 10 bases between. CDR3 protein: CASSVDSSNTEAFF. In DNA, the CDR3 is TGTGCCAGCAGTGTTGACAGCTCGAACACTGAAGCTTTCTTT.